Listed here are 5 T cell receptor beta chains from one sample, sequenced in a study of graft-versus-host responses after intestinal transplantation (dated by TCRdb to about 2021). These TCRs are of unknown antigen specificity. The library was built by means of the immunoSEQ multiplex PCR assay. The clones in this table, taken by TCRdb from immuneACCESS, are in-frame only. Not every clone is retained; where verified, under half of the shortfall comes from an unresolved V gene, and the cause of the rest is unknown. This sample comprises tens of thousands of clones, 91% of them detected only once. The top ten constitute approximately 0.096% of the sample. The time point label here, explained by the study, means: cells obtained before transplantation from donor or recipient. The sample consisted of unstimulated CD4+ T cells sorted from spleen or lymph node cells, taken before intestinal transplant. Every receptor here comes from a human donor who received an intestinal transplant.

This chain joins TRBV27 and TRBJ2-7, with D maybe TRBD2 (6 bases). Germline V gene sequence: CDR1 MNHEY, CDR2 SMNVEV (reference sequence). The CDR3 contains 13 residues. V lost 11 bases and J lost 7, with 21 bases in between. The CDR3 region is CAASKQDRGEQYF. CDR3 in DNA: TGTGCCGCCTCGAAACAGGACCGGGGGGAGCAGTACTTC.

This chain links TRBV21-1 with TRBJ1-3; the table's D call TRBD1 went unverified against the DNA. TRBV21-1 is a listed pseudogene. The CDR3 covers 18 residues. CDR3 nucleotide sequence: TGTGCCAGCAGCAAAGGGGAAAAAGGGGAATCGTCTGGAAACACCATATATTTT. It translates to CASSKGEKGESSGNTIYF.

The chain carries TRBV9 and TRBJ2-2, with D maybe TRBD2 (7 bases). The CDR3 loop spans 17 amino acids. The V gene's germline CDR1 is SGDLS and CDR2 YYNGEE. The ends were cut back, 0 bases at V and 3 bases at J, with 15 bases in the middle. CDR3 sequence (DNA): TGTGCCAGCAGCGTAGTAGGGGGGGGGTTGTACACCGGGGAGCTGTTTTTT. It is translated as CASSVVGGGLYTGELFF.

The gene calls are TRBV19 and TRBJ2-1, with 11 bases matching TRBD2. The CDR3 is made up of 15 amino acids. V gave up 4 bases and J gave up 8 bases; unmatched junction bases: 7. Germline lookup yields CDR1 LNHDA and CDR2 SQIVND (reference sequence). CDR3 sequence reads: CASSTLAGGPDEQFF. CDR3 DNA: TGTGCCAGTAGTACGTTAGCGGGGGGGCCCGATGAGCAGTTCTTC.

A remark on this clone: This specimen includes other DNA sequences encoding the same CDR3. The chain is built from TRBV7-2 and TRBJ2-7; D is ambiguous. Germline CDR1 and CDR2: SGHTA and FQGNSA. V gave up 1 base and J gave up 2 bases, with 9 bases separating them. The CDR3 covers 14 residues. The CDR3 here is CASSLGAGPYEQYF. The CDR3 nucleotides read TGTGCCAGCAGCTTAGGGGCAGGCCCCTACGAGCAGTACTTC.